This TCR beta chain was recorded in a study of cytomegalovirus exposure and HLA in healthy donors. The length of the CDR3 is 15 residues. V shed 1 base and J 2 bases; nucleotides not matched to a gene: 5. Germline V lookup: CDR1 SEHNR, CDR2 FQNEAQ (reference sequence). Likely unrecorded immune exposures existed in these nominally healthy donors. A single count supports this clone. The primer mix had 60 Vbeta and 13 Jbeta primers. The data were produced by immunoSEQ multiplex PCR, yet TCRdb's version contains in-frame clones alone and is incomplete. The sample has 110,000 or so clones, about 80% seen once.

The chain uses TRBV7-9 and TRBJ2-7; 7 nucleotides match TRBD1. This receptor was taken from a young woman in good health and CMV-seropositive. Material: PBMCs. CDR3 amino acids: CASSLGTGIAYEQYF. The CDR3 coding sequence is TGTGCCAGCAGCTTAGGGACAGGCATAGCCTACGAGCAGTACTTC. The full variable domain, completed using reference TRBV7-9 and TRBJ2-7, is DTGVSQNPRHKITKRGQNVTFRCDPISEHNRLYWYRQTLGQGPEFLTYFQNEAQLEKSRLLSDRFSAERPKGSFSTLEIQRTEQGDSAMYLCASSLGTGIAYEQYFGPGTRLTVT.